This is a list of T cell receptor beta chains from one sample in a study of blood T cell repertoires in COVID-19. TCRdb's copy holds only in-frame clones and misses some; the assay was immunoSEQ multiplex PCR. This table has 150,000 to 200,000 clones, roughly four fifths appearing once. Input material: PBMCs or T cells enriched from blood (not recorded which). Source of these receptors: a man aged 50 to 59 who had recovered from COVID-19. The CDR3 runs from the conserved cysteine through the conserved F or W. A D gene is named only where the DNA matches it firmly. Size is stated for part of the rows, as once, few or many counts, or as a class when the clone is expanded.

V gene	D gene	clone size	J gene	CDR3 protein	CDR3 DNA
TRBV5-1	TRBD1	NA	TRBJ1-1	CASRQGVEAEAFF	TGCGCCAGCAGACAGGGGGTTGAAGCTGAAGCTTTCTTT
TRBV28	NA	NA	TRBJ1-1	CASSLTRAAATEAFF	TGTGCCAGCAGTTTAACCAGGGCTGCAGCCACTGAAGCTTTCTTT
TRBV6-5	TRBD1	NA	TRBJ2-7	CASSYGAQGANEQYF	TGTGCCAGCAGTTATGGGGCACAGGGGGCCAACGAGCAGTACTTC
TRBV6-5	NA	NA	TRBJ1-2	CASSYGRYYGYTF	TGTGCCAGCAGTTACGGGAGGTACTATGGCTACACCTTC
TRBV3-1/TRBV3-2	NA	NA	TRBJ1-2	CASSQRTGYGYTF	TGTGCCAGCAGCCAAAGGACTGGCTATGGCTACACCTTC
TRBV4-2	TRBD1	NA	TRBJ1-6	CASSQGNRGRGSPLHF	TGTGCCAGCAGCCAGGGGAACAGGGGGCGTGGTTCACCCCTCCACTTT
TRBV5-1	TRBD1	NA	TRBJ1-5	CASSQGTGAHQPQHF	TGCGCCAGCAGCCAAGGGACAGGGGCCCATCAGCCCCAGCATTTT
TRBV5-1	NA	NA	TRBJ1-1	CASSLGDKDTEAFF	TGCGCCAGCAGCTTGGGGGACAAAGACACTGAAGCTTTCTTT
TRBV28	TRBD1	NA	TRBJ2-1	CASSPTGGSYNEQFF	TGTGCCAGCAGTCCGACAGGGGGCTCCTACAATGAGCAGTTCTTC
TRBV4-3	NA	NA	TRBJ2-2	CASSQERVSGELFF	TGCGCCAGCAGCCAAGAGAGGGTATCCGGGGAGCTGTTTTTT
TRBV19	NA	once	TRBJ2-7	CASSIVLGSREMDYEQYF	TGTGCCAGTAGTATTGTTCTGGGGAGCCGCGAGATGGACTACGAGCAGTACTTC
TRBV5-5	NA	NA	TRBJ2-1	CASSLDVGGFNEQFF	TGTGCCAGCAGCTTAGATGTTGGCGGCTTCAATGAGCAGTTCTTC
TRBV12-5	TRBD2	once	TRBJ2-2	CASGLRGGGVTGELFF	TGTGCTAGTGGTTTGAGGGGCGGGGGGGTTACCGGGGAGCTGTTTTTT
TRBV2	TRBD1	NA	TRBJ1-4	CASIGTASIATNEKLFF	TGTGCCAGCATTGGGACAGCGTCCATTGCAACTAATGAAAAACTGTTTTTT
TRBV6-2/TRBV6-3	TRBD2	NA	TRBJ2-3	CASRPSGGNTDTQYF	TGTGCCAGCAGACCTAGCGGGGGGAACACAGATACGCAGTATTTT
TRBV7-2	TRBD1	NA	TRBJ1-1	CASSTRQGGSTEAFF	TGTGCCAGCAGCACACGACAGGGAGGCAGCACTGAAGCTTTCTTT
TRBV5-1	NA	NA	TRBJ1-2	CASSEVVNYGYTF	TGCGCCAGCAGCGAGGTCGTCAACTATGGCTACACCTTC
TRBV12-3/TRBV12-4	NA	NA	TRBJ1-1	CASSLGTAEAFF	TGTGCCAGCAGTTTAGGGACAGCTGAAGCTTTCTTT
TRBV2	TRBD1	NA	TRBJ1-2	CASKQVTGMDYGYTF	TGTGCCAGCAAACAGGTGACAGGGATGGACTATGGCTACACCTTC
TRBV5-1	NA	NA	TRBJ1-4	CASSFQGFGEKLFF	TGCGCCAGCAGCTTTCAGGGGTTCGGAGAAAAACTGTTTTTT
TRBV28	TRBD1	NA	TRBJ1-4	CASSPGQSNEKLFF	TGTGCCAGCAGCCCGGGACAGTCTAATGAAAAACTGTTTTTT
TRBV27	NA	NA	TRBJ2-6	CASRSSGANVLTF	TGTGCCAGCAGGAGCTCTGGGGCCAACGTCCTGACTTTC
TRBV7-2	NA	NA	TRBJ1-4	CASSQQGSTNEKLFF	TGTGCCAGCAGCCAGCAGGGTTCAACTAATGAAAAACTGTTTTTT
TRBV10-3	NA	NA	TRBJ1-6	CAISADSYNSPLHF	TGTGCCATCAGTGCTGACAGCTATAATTCACCCCTCCACTTT
TRBV2	NA	NA	TRBJ1-4	CASSRDNENEKLFF	TGTGCCAGCAGTCGAGACAACGAAAATGAAAAACTGTTTTTT
TRBV12-3/TRBV12-4	NA	NA	TRBJ2-4	CASSHGSGIQYF	TGTGCCAGCAGTCACGGCTCAGGGATTCAGTACTTC